This T cell receptor beta chain was observed in a study of monozygotic twins with inflammatory bowel disease. Findings of the study overall: Healthy co-twins, by inverse Simpson, had higher TCRbeta diversity than their siblings with IBD.

TCRdb reprocessed the 5' RACE reads; each CDR3 protein has one entry and no DNA is given. This sample contains around 410,000 distinct CDR3 sequences. Worth noting for this clonotype: Its specificity is unknown.

Germline loops: CDR1 DFQATT, CDR2 SNEGSKA (reference sequence). The CDR3 extends over 13 amino acids. The sequence was collected from a human donor with ulcerative colitis or Crohn's disease, or a healthy co-twin of an affected twin (not recorded which). Sequencing was performed on blood. The chain joins TRBV20-1 to TRBJ1-1. The CDR3 loop reads CSAKVTQNTEAFF.